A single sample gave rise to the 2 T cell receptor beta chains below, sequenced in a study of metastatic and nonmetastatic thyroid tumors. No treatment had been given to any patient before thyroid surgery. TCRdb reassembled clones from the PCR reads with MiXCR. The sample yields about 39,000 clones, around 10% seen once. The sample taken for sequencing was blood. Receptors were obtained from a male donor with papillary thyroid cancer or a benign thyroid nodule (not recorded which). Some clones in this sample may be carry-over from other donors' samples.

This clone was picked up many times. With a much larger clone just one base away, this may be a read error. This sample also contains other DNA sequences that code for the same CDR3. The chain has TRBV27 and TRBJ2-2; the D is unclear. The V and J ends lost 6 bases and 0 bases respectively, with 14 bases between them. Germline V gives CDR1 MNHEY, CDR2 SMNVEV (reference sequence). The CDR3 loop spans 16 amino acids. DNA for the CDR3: TGTGCCAGCAGCTCCCGACGGTTCGCGAACACCGGGGAGCTGTTTTTT. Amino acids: CASSSRRFANTGELFF.

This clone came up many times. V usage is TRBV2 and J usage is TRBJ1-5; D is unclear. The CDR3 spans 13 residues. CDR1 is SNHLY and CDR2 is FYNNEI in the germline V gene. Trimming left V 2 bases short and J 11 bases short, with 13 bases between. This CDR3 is CASSEMIQRAQHF. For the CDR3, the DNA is TGTGCCAGCAGTGAAATGATACAGCGGGCCCAGCATTTT.